The 21 T cell receptor beta chains presented below share a single source sample, sequenced in a study of blood T cell repertoires in COVID-19. Generated by immunoSEQ multiplex PCR, the TCRdb table keeps only in-frame clones and is missing some. The table lists fewer than 250,000 clones, about nine tenths of them singletons. Sequencing was done on a sample of peripheral blood. The receptors were sampled from a man aged 30 to 39 with acute or convalescent COVID-19.

This chain links TRBV6-5 with TRBJ1-5; D unclear. The CDR3 runs to 12 residues. Germline values: CDR1 MNHEY, CDR2 SVGAGI. The V end was cut by 8 bases, the J end by 1 base, with 6 bases between. The CDR3 nucleotides read TGTGCCAGCTCACGGAGCAATCAGCCCCAGCATTTT. It yields the protein CASSRSNQPQHF.

The chain is built from TRBV13 and TRBJ1-2; 8 bases agree with TRBD1. Trimming removed 4 bases from V and 7 bases from J; junction bases left unmatched: 11. The CDR3 contains 15 residues. Germline-derived CDR1 and CDR2 are PRHDT and FYEKMQ (reference sequence). CDR3 in amino acids: CASSSSGGHVRGYTF. The DNA for the CDR3 is TGTGCCAGCAGCTCGTCAGGGGGCCATGTCCGTGGCTACACCTTC.

The rearrangement joins TRBV5-1 to TRBJ2-5, with 9 bases identical to TRBD2. V lost 4 bases and J lost 5; bases outside the gene matches: 12. The germline V gene has CDR1 SGHRS and CDR2 YFSETQ. The CDR3 runs to 16 residues. CDR3 in amino acids: CASSLPHGLAGETQYF. The CDR3 bases are TGCGCCAGCAGCCTACCTCACGGGCTAGCGGGGGAGACCCAGTACTTC.

The J gene is TRBJ1-1, the V gene TRBV27, with 8 bases that match TRBD1. CDR1 and CDR2 (germline): MNHEY, SMNVEV (reference sequence). The CDR3 has 16 residues. Trimming removed 4 bases from V and 0 bases from J; junction bases left unmatched: 7. CDR3 in amino acids: CASSSRDRLMNTEAFF. The CDR3 nucleotides read TGTGCCAGCAGTTCTCGGGACAGGCTCATGAACACTGAAGCTTTCTTT.

J is TRBJ2-2 and V is TRBV2; the match to TRBD1 covers 7 bases. V lost 8 bases, J lost 6 bases, and 3 bases stayed unmatched. Per the germline V gene, CDR1 is SNHLY and CDR2 is FYNNEI. The CDR3 sequence is 12 residues long. The CDR3: CASYRGPGELFF. CDR3 coding DNA: TGTGCCAGCTACAGGGGCCCCGGGGAGCTGTTTTTT.

The chain carries TRBV19 and TRBJ2-5; 15 bases map to TRBD2. V was clipped by 5 bases and J by 2 bases; unmatched bases: 3. Germline assignment: CDR1 LNHDA and CDR2 SQIVND (reference sequence). CDR3 length: 16 amino acids. The CDR3 DNA reads TGTGCCAGTAGTCCAGGGACTAGCGGGGGGCAAGAGACCCAGTACTTC. This sequence encodes CASSPGTSGGQETQYF.

The chain recombines TRBV29-1 with TRBJ2-2; possibly TRBD1 for D (5 bases). V lost 5 bases and J lost 0, with 10 bases in between. The CDR3 sequence is 14 residues long. The germline gives CDR1 SQVTM, CDR2 ANQGSEA. DNA of the CDR3: TGCAGCGTTTTAGGACAAGCGAACACCGGGGAGCTGTTTTTT. Translating it yields CSVLGQANTGELFF.

This clone was observed a few times. Other DNA sequences in this sample translate to the same CDR3. The chain couples TRBV28 to TRBJ1-2; D unclear. The germline V and J ends were trimmed by 6 bases and 2 bases, with 7 bases remaining between them. The CDR3 has 12 residues. Germline V gene sequence: CDR1 MDHEN, CDR2 SYDVKM. CDR3 amino acids: CASRRGNYGYTF. The CDR3 region has the DNA TGTGCCAGCAGAAGAGGAAACTATGGCTACACCTTC.

The chain uses TRBV28 and TRBJ2-7; D gene uncertain. The CDR3 length is 14 residues. The germline CDR1 and CDR2 sequences are MDHEN and SYDVKM. Trimming removed 2 bases at V and 0 bases at J, with 8 bases between. The DNA of the CDR3 is TGTGCCAGCAGTTTACTCGCAGTCTCCTACGAGCAGTACTTC. Amino acids: CASSLLAVSYEQYF.

The chain links TRBV7-9 to TRBJ1-1, with 8 bases aligning to TRBD1. CDR3 length: 16 residues. After removal of 5 bases from V and 1 base from J, the junction contained 9 bases not matched to a gene. Germline V gene sequence: CDR1 SEHNR, CDR2 FQNEAQ (reference sequence). The DNA for the CDR3 is TGTGCCAGCAGCCTCGGTCCCGGGACAGGGAACACTGAAGCTTTCTTT. Its translation is CASSLGPGTGNTEAFF.

The chain uses TRBV3-1 (or the pseudogene TRBV3-2) and TRBJ2-7, with a weak D call TRBD2 (5 bases). The V end was cut by 4 bases, the J end by 7 bases, with 17 bases between. CDR1 LGHDT and CDR2 YNNKEL come from the germline V gene (reference sequence). CDR3 length equals 14 residues. The CDR3 DNA reads TGTGCCAGCAGCCCTTTGATGCTTCCGGGGGAGCAGTACTTC. Translated, it gives CASSPLMLPGEQYF.

Turning to this clone: One end of the junction fails to match germline, which may point to a read error. The chain couples TRBV6-5 to TRBJ2-7, with D perhaps matching TRBD1 (6 bases). Germline CDR1 reads MNHEY; CDR2 reads SVGAGI. CDR3 length: 11 residues. The CDR3 spells CASSYQGQSFF. The CDR3 DNA sequence: TGTGCCAGCAGTTACCAAGGACAGAGCTTTTTC.

CDR3 residues: CASRNRQGAQPQHF. The CDR3 DNA follows: TGTGCCAGCAGGAACCGACAGGGGGCTCAGCCCCAGCATTTT. The V gene is TRBV28, the J gene TRBJ1-5, with TRBD1 matching over 10 bases. Losses at the gene ends were 6 bases for V and 6 bases for J; bases not matched to a gene: 5. Looked up from germline, CDR1 is MDHEN and CDR2 is SYDVKM. The CDR3 is made up of 14 amino acids.

The CDR3 is CASSHTGGERTEAFF. The CDR3 DNA is TGTGCCAGCAGCCACACAGGGGGCGAGAGGACTGAAGCTTTCTTT. This chain links TRBV5-4 with TRBJ1-1; 9 nucleotides line up with TRBD1. J lost 5 bases, V lost 4 bases, and 9 bases had no gene match. Germline V gene sequence: CDR1 SGHNT, CDR2 YYREEE (reference sequence). CDR3 size: 15 residues.

The J gene is TRBJ2-5, the V gene TRBV2, with TRBD2 identical over 10 bases. Germline CDR1 and CDR2: SNHLY and FYNNEI. The trim removed 5 bases at V and 4 bases at J, leaving 4 bases unmatched. The CDR3 loop spans 14 amino acids. CDR3 loop: CASSLAGGRETQYF. The CDR3 DNA reads as TGTGCCAGCAGTTTAGCGGGAGGAAGAGAGACCCAGTACTTC.

The CDR3 DNA follows: TGCGCCAGCAGCCAAGGACTAGCGGGAGGGCCGGGCGCGCGCGCGCAGTATTTT. Amino acid sequence: CASSQGLAGGPGARAQYF. V is TRBV5-1 and J is TRBJ2-3; 15 nucleotides agree with TRBD2. After removal of 4 bases from V and 10 bases from J, the junction contained 16 bases not matched to a gene. From germline, CDR1 is SGHRS and CDR2 YFSETQ. CDR3 length equals 18 residues.

The rearrangement links TRBV5-1 to TRBJ2-2; D possibly corresponds to TRBD1 (5 bases). Between the trimmed V and J ends, which lost 1 base and 11 bases, there was a span of 12 bases. Germline V gene lookup returns CDR1 SGHRS and CDR2 YFSETQ. The CDR3 is 13 residues long. The CDR3 DNA sequence: TGCGCCAGCAGCTTGCGCCCCAGGGATGAGCTGTTTTTT. Translating gives CASSLRPRDELFF.

V usage is TRBV15 and J usage is TRBJ2-7, with 9 nucleotides matching TRBD1. J gave up 6 bases and V 4 bases, and 7 bases lay outside the gene matches. This CDR3 has 14 amino acids. Germline assignment: CDR1 LNHNV and CDR2 YYDKDF (reference sequence). The CDR3 protein is CATSTHRGPGEQYF. Written as DNA, the CDR3 is TGTGCCACCAGCACCCACAGGGGGCCGGGCGAGCAGTACTTC.

The V and J genes are TRBV4-1 and TRBJ2-3; 8 nucleotides line up with TRBD1. With 2 bases clipped from V and 2 bases from J, the junction kept 9 bases outside the gene matches. The CDR3 runs to 17 residues. CDR1 and CDR2 (germline): MGHRA, YSYEKL. CDR3 region: CASSQLYYRGNTDTQYF. The CDR3 DNA follows: TGCGCCAGCAGCCAACTCTATTACAGGGGGAACACAGATACGCAGTATTTT.

V usage is TRBV3-1 (or the pseudogene TRBV3-2) and J usage is TRBJ2-3; D possibly corresponds to TRBD2 (5 bases). CDR1 is LGHDT, CDR2 YNNKEL, per germline (reference sequence). The V and J ends lost 1 base and 5 bases respectively, with 13 bases between them. The CDR3 is 15 residues long. The CDR3 loop is CASSQVVGVGDTQYF. CDR3 nucleotides: TGTGCCAGCAGCCAAGTAGTCGGGGTAGGAGATACGCAGTATTTT.

The rearrangement uses TRBV27 and TRBJ1-5, with D perhaps TRBD1 (5 bases). The CDR3 spans 16 residues. Trimming took 2 bases from V and 3 from J, leaving 14 bases between them. Germline CDR1 MNHEY, CDR2 SMNVEV (reference sequence). The CDR3 reads CASSLGQGRVNQPQHF. As DNA, the CDR3 is TGTGCCAGCAGTTTAGGGCAGGGCAGGGTCAATCAGCCCCAGCATTTT.